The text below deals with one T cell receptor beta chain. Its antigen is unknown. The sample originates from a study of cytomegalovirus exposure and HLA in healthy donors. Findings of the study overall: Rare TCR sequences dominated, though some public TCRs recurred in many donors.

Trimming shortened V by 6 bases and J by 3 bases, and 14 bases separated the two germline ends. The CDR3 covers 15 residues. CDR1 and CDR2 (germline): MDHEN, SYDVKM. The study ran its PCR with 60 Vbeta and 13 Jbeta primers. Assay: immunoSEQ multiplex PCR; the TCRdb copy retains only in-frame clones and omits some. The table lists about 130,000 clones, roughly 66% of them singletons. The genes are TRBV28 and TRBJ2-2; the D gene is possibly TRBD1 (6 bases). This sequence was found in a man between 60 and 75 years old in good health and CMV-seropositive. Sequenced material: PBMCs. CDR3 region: CASRKHRDDTGELFF. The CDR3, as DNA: TGTGCCAGCAGAAAACACAGGGACGACACCGGGGAGCTGTTTTTT.